A selection of T cell receptor beta chains follows, all from one sample in a study of shared clonotypes between healthy human individuals. Clones were sequenced by immunoSEQ multiplex PCR, and TCRdb holds only the in-frame ones, with some missing. Found here are about 1 million clones, roughly 80% of them singletons; the top ten hold 1.4% to 1.5%. Sequences were obtained from memory CD4+ T cells sorted from blood. The receptor set was obtained from a man between 18 and 35 years old in good health. The CDR3 runs from the conserved cysteine through the conserved F or W. D genes are given only for firm matches. A row's size may be missing; if present it is once, few, many or a size class.

J,D,size,V,DNA,CDR3
TRBJ2-7,TRBD1,NA,TRBV23-1,TGCGCCAGCAGTCAATCAGGCGAGAGGCCAGGGGGAAGCTACGAGCAGTACTTC,CASSQSGERPGGSYEQYF
TRBJ2-1,TRBD2,NA,TRBV10-2,TGCGCCAGCAGTCCTTCCCTTAGCGGGGGCGAGCAGTTCTTC,CASSPSLSGGEQFF
TRBJ2-7,NA,NA,TRBV18,TGTGCCAGCTCACCCCAACCCCTTACCCTATCCTACGAGCAGTACTTC,CASSPQPLTLSYEQYF
TRBJ2-7,NA,NA,TRBV6-5,TGTGCCAGTTCCAGGAAAGACACTTCCACCTACGAGCAGTACTTC,CASSRKDTSTYEQYF
TRBJ2-7,NA,few,TRBV6-6,TGTGCCAGCAGTTACGGGTTGACAGCCTACGAGCAGTACTTC,CASSYGLTAYEQYF
TRBJ2-7,NA,NA,TRBV6-1,TGTGCCAGCAGGCAGGGGGGGCCCCTCCACGAGCAGTACTTC,CASRQGGPLHEQYF
TRBJ1-5,NA,NA,TRBV15,TGTGCCACCAGCAGAGATGGTGGGCACAATCAGCCCCAGCATTTT,CATSRDGGHNQPQHF
TRBJ2-7,NA,NA,TRBV7-2,TGTGCCAGCAGCAATGACTTGGTGTACGAGCAGTACTTC,CASSNDLVYEQYF
TRBJ2-3,TRBD2,NA,TRBV7-2,TGTGCCAGCAGCTCTACTAGCGGGAGAAATTTT,CASSSTSGRNF
TRBJ1-4,NA,NA,TRBV5-3,TGTGCCAGCAGCACTCACACTGCAACTAATGAAAAACTGTTTTTT,CASSTHTATNEKLFF
TRBJ1-2,NA,NA,TRBV2,TGTGCCAGCAGTGAACGGGACTATGGCTACACCTTC,CASSERDYGYTF
TRBJ2-7,TRBD1,NA,TRBV6-1,TGTGCCAGCTGGGTGGCAGGGGGCAACGAGCAGTACTTC,CASWVAGGNEQYF
TRBJ2-4,NA,once,TRBV18,TGTGCCAGCTCACCTGATGCCAAAAACATTCAGTACTTC,CASSPDAKNIQYF
TRBJ1-1,NA,NA,TRBV28,TGTGCCAGCGAAGGGCTTTTAAACACTGAAGCTTTCTTT,CASEGLLNTEAFF
TRBJ1-1,NA,NA,TRBV29-1,TGCAGCGTTGATTGGGGGGGCACTGAAGCTTTCTTT,CSVDWGGTEAFF
TRBJ2-7,NA,NA,TRBV2,TGTGCCAGCAGTCGCATAGCTGGACTCTCCTACGAGCAGTACTTC,CASSRIAGLSYEQYF
TRBJ2-7,TRBD2,NA,TRBV9,TGTGCCAGCAGTGTACGGACTAGCGGGAAGGTCTACGAGCAGTACTTC,CASSVRTSGKVYEQYF
TRBJ2-1,NA,NA,TRBV15,TGTGCCACCAGCGGTCGACAGAGGAACAATGAGCAGTTCTTC,CATSGRQRNNEQFF
TRBJ2-3,TRBD1,NA,TRBV2,TGTGCCAGCAGTGGGGACAGTCGAACGCAGTATTTT,CASSGDSRTQYF
TRBJ2-3,TRBD1,NA,TRBV4-2,TGTGCCAGCAGCCGCACTGGACAGGGGACAGATACGCAGTATTTT,CASSRTGQGTDTQYF
TRBJ2-7,TRBD1,NA,TRBV6-1,TGTGCCAGCAGTCCTTGGACAGGGTCACTTGACGAGCAGTACTTC,CASSPWTGSLDEQYF
TRBJ1-2,NA,few,TRBV28,TGTGCCAGCAGTCCCCTAGAAACTCTTCAAATCTATGGCTACACCTTC,CASSPLETLQIYGYTF
TRBJ1-5,NA,NA,TRBV7-8,TGTGCCAGCAGCTCCCCGGGCTCCAATCAGCCCCAGCATTTT,CASSSPGSNQPQHF
TRBJ1-5,TRBD1,NA,TRBV9,TGTGCCAGCAGCCTTCTGGGACAGCTTATCAATCAGCCCCAGCATTTT,CASSLLGQLINQPQHF
TRBJ2-3,NA,NA,TRBV7-2,TGTGCCAGCAGCTTAAACTCGCGAGGGGTTATCACAGATACGCAGTATTTT,CASSLNSRGVITDTQYF
TRBJ1-4,TRBD1,NA,TRBV4-1,TGCGCCAGCAGGCCGCCGGGACAGGGACGAGAAAAACTGTTTTTT,CASRPPGQGREKLFF
TRBJ2-1,TRBD2,NA,TRBV9,TGTGCCAGCAGCGTAAGACTAGCGGGAGGTCAGGATGAGCAGTTCTTC,CASSVRLAGGQDEQFF
TRBJ2-1,NA,NA,TRBV7-9,TGTGCCAGCTCGACTGACTACAATGAGCAGTTCTTC,CASSTDYNEQFF
TRBJ2-7,TRBD2,once,TRBV4-3,TGCGCCAGCAGCCGGGATTGGGGGGGGTTCTACGAGCAGTACTTC,CASSRDWGGFYEQYF
TRBJ2-1,TRBD2,once,TRBV4-3,TGCGCCAGCAGCCAGGTAGCGGGAGCGGCCTACAATGAGCAGTTCTTC,CASSQVAGAAYNEQFF
TRBJ2-7,NA,NA,TRBV7-8,TGTGCCAGCAGCTTAGCCCATGCCTACGAGCAGTACTTC,CASSLAHAYEQYF
TRBJ2-1,NA,NA,TRBV12-5,TGTGCTAGTGGTTTGGGGCGGGAGCAGTTCTTC,CASGLGREQFF
TRBJ2-1,NA,NA,TRBV6-4,TGTGCCAGCAGTAAGATACAGGGAAATGAGCAGTTCTTC,CASSKIQGNEQFF
TRBJ2-5,NA,NA,TRBV29-1,TGCAGCGTTGCGACCTACCGGGATCCACGGGCCCAGTACTTC,CSVATYRDPRAQYF
TRBJ1-1,NA,few,TRBV19,TGTGCCAGTATGAGGGGCATGAACACTGAAGCTTTCTTT,CASMRGMNTEAFF
TRBJ1-1,NA,NA,TRBV30,TGTGCCTGGAGTGTAAAAGGGTCGAACACTGAAGCTTTCTTT,CAWSVKGSNTEAFF
TRBJ2-7,NA,many,TRBV19,TGTGCCAGTAGGGTAGGTCACAACTCCTACGAGCAGTACTTC,CASRVGHNSYEQYF
TRBJ2-1,TRBD2,many,TRBV30,TGTGCCTGGGCCTCTGGACTAGCGGGAGGGAACAATGAGCAGTTCTTC,CAWASGLAGGNNEQFF
TRBJ2-7,TRBD2,NA,TRBV19,TGTGCCAGTAAATCGGTTGCGGGAGGGCCCTACGAGCAGTACTTC,CASKSVAGGPYEQYF
TRBJ1-5,NA,NA,TRBV7-9,TGTGCCAGCAGCCCGGGAGAAGTAGCTCAGCCCCAGCATTTT,CASSPGEVAQPQHF